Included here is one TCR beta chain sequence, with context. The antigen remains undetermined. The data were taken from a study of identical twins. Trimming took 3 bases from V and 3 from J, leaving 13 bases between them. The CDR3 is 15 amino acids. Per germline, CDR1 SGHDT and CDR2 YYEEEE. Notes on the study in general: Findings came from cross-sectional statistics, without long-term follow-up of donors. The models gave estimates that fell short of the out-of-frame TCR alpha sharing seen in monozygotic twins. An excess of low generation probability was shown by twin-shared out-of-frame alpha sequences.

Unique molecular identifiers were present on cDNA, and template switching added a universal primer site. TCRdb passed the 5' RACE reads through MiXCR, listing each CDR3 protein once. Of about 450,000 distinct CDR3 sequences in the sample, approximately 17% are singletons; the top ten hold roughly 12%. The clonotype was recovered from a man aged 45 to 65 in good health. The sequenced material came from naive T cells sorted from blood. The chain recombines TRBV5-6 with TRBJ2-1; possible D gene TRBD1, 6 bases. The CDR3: CASSSPTDSYNEQFF. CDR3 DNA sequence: TGTGCCAGCAGCTCACCTACGGACAGCTACAATGAGCAGTTCTTC.